This TCR beta chain was found in a study of T cell responses to AZD1222 COVID-19 vaccine. Regarding the study as a whole: Spike-specific TCR repertoires showed rising breadth and depth after two AZD1222 doses. A reported finding is that nearly half of spike-specific TCRs target unmutated variant regions. Clonal diversity was possibly underestimated, and the donors were mostly white British, with more females.

As regards this clone: Its antigen is unidentified.

Trimming removed 3 bases at V and 0 bases at J, with 9 bases between. This CDR3 has 14 residues. Germline V lookup: CDR1 KGHSH, CDR2 LQKENI. Sequencing was performed with immunoSEQ multiplex PCR; in TCRdb, only in-frame clones are kept and a portion is missing. The table lists approximately 110,000 clones, 70% to 90% of them singletons. The V gene is TRBV18, the J gene TRBJ2-7; D is perhaps TRBD1 (5 bases). This receptor was taken from an adult in good health. The sample was peripheral blood, taken on day 0 of AZD1222 vaccination. The CDR3 is CASSPDRFSYEQYF. CDR3 sequence (DNA): TGTGCCAGCTCACCTGACAGATTCTCCTACGAGCAGTACTTC.